Each of the 29 T cell receptor beta chains below was sequenced from the same sample in a study of CD8 T cells in ankylosing spondylitis. TCRdb itself ran the 5' RACE reads through MiXCR, one entry per CDR3 protein. The profile shows 36,000 or so distinct CDR3 sequences, 6% of them singletons. Input material: blood, either unsorted or a sorted T cell fraction (not recorded which). The source of these receptors is a male donor with ankylosing spondylitis or in good health (not recorded which).

This clonotype was seen many times. The rearrangement links TRBV3-1 to TRBJ1-2, with a weak D call TRBD1 (6 bases). This CDR3 spans 16 amino acids. V dropped 1 base and J dropped 2 bases, with 14 bases sitting between them. Germline CDR1 is LGHDT and CDR2 is YNNKEL (reference sequence). This CDR3 is CASSQAGLGGNYGYTF. CDR3 DNA sequence: TGTGCCAGCAGCCAAGCCGGTTTGGGGGGCAACTATGGCTACACCTTC.

The chain combines TRBV2 with TRBJ1-1; no clear D gene. Germline V gene lookup returns CDR1 SNHLY and CDR2 FYNNEI. The CDR3 runs 11 residues. The V gene lost 7 bases and the J gene lost 5 bases, with 8 bases spanning the gap. The CDR3 spells CASILETEAFF. The CDR3 DNA reads as TGTGCCAGCATTTTAGAGACTGAAGCTTTCTTT.

A few counts support this clonotype. The rearrangement uses TRBV13 and TRBJ2-5; TRBD1 matches 7 bases. Trimming removed 5 bases from V and 5 bases from J; junction bases left unmatched: 11. Germline CDR1 is PRHDT and CDR2 is FYEKMQ (reference sequence). The length of the CDR3 is 15 residues. CDR3 in amino acids: CASSLTTGASETQYF. The CDR3 DNA is TGTGCCAGCAGCCTCACTACAGGGGCCAGCGAGACCCAGTACTTC.

This clonotype was recorded many times. The gene calls are TRBV20-1 and TRBJ1-6; D is uncertain. V gave up 1 base and J gave up 9 bases, with 16 bases separating them. Germline V gene lookup returns CDR1 DFQATT and CDR2 SNEGSKA (reference sequence). The CDR3 length is 15 residues. CDR3 sequence reads: CSARASGGFSSPLHF. CDR3 DNA sequence: TGCAGTGCTAGAGCTTCGGGAGGGTTCAGTTCACCCCTCCACTTT.

This clonotype was found many times. The genes are TRBV9 and TRBJ2-1; TRBD2 is a possible D gene (6 bases). The CDR3 is 15 residues long. Germline CDR1 is SGDLS and CDR2 is YYNGEE. Deletions cut 3 bases from V and 1 base from J, with 11 bases between. The CDR3 reads CASSATGTSYNEQFF. The CDR3 coding sequence is TGTGCCAGCAGCGCTACCGGGACTTCCTACAATGAGCAGTTCTTC.

This clonotype was observed at least ten times. The chain combines TRBV4-2 with TRBJ1-5, with D possibly being TRBD1 (5 bases). The CDR3 is 15 amino acids. V lost 0 bases to trimming and J lost 6 bases, with 12 bases between them. The germline CDR1 and CDR2 sequences are LGHNA and YNFKEQ. CDR3 nucleotides: TGTGCCAGCAGCCAAGAAAAGGGGCTCGGTCAGCCCCAGCATTTT. It yields the protein CASSQEKGLGQPQHF.

This clonotype came up many times. V and J are TRBV7-9 and TRBJ2-7; D might be TRBD1 or TRBD2, each matching 5 bases. The CDR3 consists of 13 residues. V was trimmed by 4 bases and J by 6 bases, leaving 13 bases between them. Germline CDR1 SEHNR, CDR2 FQNEAQ (reference sequence). CDR3 loop: CASSSTGRLEQYF. DNA for the CDR3: TGTGCCAGCAGCTCCACGGGACGGCTCGAGCAGTACTTC.

This clonotype has at least ten counts. The chain uses TRBV19 and TRBJ2-2, with 11 nucleotides matching TRBD1. CDR1 and CDR2 from the germline V gene are LNHDA and SQIVND (reference sequence). Trimming cost V 5 bases and J 4 bases; bases outside gene matches: 3. The CDR3 runs 15 residues. The CDR3 DNA follows: TGTGCCAGTAGTCGGGGACAGGGGGGCACCGGGGAGCTGTTTTTT. Translation: CASSRGQGGTGELFF.

This clonotype was observed at least ten times. The chain is built from TRBV9 and TRBJ2-7, with D perhaps given as TRBD1 or TRBD2 (5 bases each). The CDR3 is 15 residues long. Trimming took 3 bases from V and 3 from J, leaving 16 bases between them. In germline, CDR1 is SGDLS, CDR2 YYNGEE. In DNA form, the CDR3 reads TGTGCCAGCAGCGGAGGGATGGGGCAACTCTACGAGCAGTACTTC. Encoded protein: CASSGGMGQLYEQYF.

This clonotype appeared many times. The rearrangement uses TRBV20-1 and TRBJ2-2; tentatively, D is TRBD2 (6 bases). CDR3 length: 14 residues. Germline V gene lookup returns CDR1 DFQATT and CDR2 SNEGSKA (reference sequence). The ends were cut back, 2 bases at V and 2 bases at J, with 9 bases in the middle. DNA of the CDR3: TGCAGTGCTAGATGGAGGGGAAACACCGGGGAGCTGTTTTTT. This sequence encodes CSARWRGNTGELFF.

This clonotype was counted at least ten times. The chain has TRBV7-8 and TRBJ2-1; D is uncertain. Trimming pared 2 bases from V and 8 bases from J, leaving 10 bases between. CDR3 length: 13 amino acids. CDR1 SGHVS and CDR2 FQNEAQ come from the germline V gene. CDR3 amino acids: CASSLFSTDEQFF. The CDR3 bases are TGTGCCAGCAGCTTATTCTCCACCGATGAGCAGTTCTTC.

On this clonotype: A junction end diverges from the germline sequence, so it may reflect a read error. V gene TRBV10-3 combines with J gene TRBJ2-2, with D unclear. Germline V gene sequence: CDR1 ENHRY, CDR2 SYGVKD. The CDR3 runs 14 residues. This chain's CDR3 is CAVSWAANTGELFF. CDR3 sequence (DNA): TGTGCCGTCAGTTGGGCAGCGAACACCGGGGAGCTGTTTTTT.

The sample holds many counts of this clonotype. This chain joins TRBV5-1 and TRBJ2-7; D is undetermined. Per the germline V gene, CDR1 is SGHRS and CDR2 is YFSETQ. The V gene lost 4 bases and the J gene lost 10 bases, with 15 bases spanning the gap. This CDR3 spans 12 amino acids. The CDR3 DNA reads as TGCGCCAGCAGCGAACCCAACACGGTCCAGTACTTC. It specifies CASSEPNTVQYF.

Ten or more counts support this clonotype. V and J are TRBV15 and TRBJ2-3; 10 positions match TRBD2. Losses at the gene ends were 2 bases for V and 2 bases for J; bases not matched to a gene: 7. The CDR3 has 17 amino acids. CDR1 and CDR2 from the germline V gene are LNHNV and YYDKDF (reference sequence). CDR3 protein: CATSRQKLAGITDTQYF. DNA for the CDR3: TGTGCCACCAGCAGACAAAAACTAGCGGGAATCACAGATACGCAGTATTTT.

This clonotype was seen at least ten times. The chain has TRBV27 and TRBJ2-7; 14 bases fit TRBD2. This CDR3 contains 16 residues. Germline V gives CDR1 MNHEY, CDR2 SMNVEV (reference sequence). V trimming: 1 base; J trimming: 4 bases; junction bases outside the gene matches: 3. The CDR3 sequence is CASSLYGLAGGYEQYF. The CDR3, as DNA: TGTGCCAGCAGTTTATACGGACTAGCGGGAGGTTACGAGCAGTACTTC.

This clonotype has a count of ten or more. The chain uses TRBV12-3 or TRBV12-4 and TRBJ1-6; 7 bases fit TRBD1. The CDR3 spans 13 residues. V lost 4 bases to trimming and J lost 13 bases; unmatched junction nucleotides: 7. CDR3 nucleotide sequence: TGTGCCAGCAGTTCCGGACAGGCGCTCCCCCTCCACTTT. The encoded protein is CASSSGQALPLHF.

In this sample, this clonotype turned up many times. This chain joins TRBV20-1 and TRBJ2-1; D ambiguous. From germline, CDR1 is DFQATT and CDR2 SNEGSKA (reference sequence). The CDR3 loop spans 15 amino acids. V was pared by 0 bases and J by 1 base, with 10 bases between. The CDR3, as DNA: TGCAGTGCTAGAGAGGGTGACGGTTCCTACAATGAGCAGTTCTTC. Protein product: CSAREGDGSYNEQFF.

This clonotype was picked up many times. The gene calls are TRBV2 and TRBJ2-2, with TRBD1 matching 7 bases. The germline CDR1 and CDR2 sequences are SNHLY and FYNNEI. With V trimmed by 1 base and J by 5 bases, 1 base remained unmatched. The CDR3 sequence is 14 residues long. The CDR3: CASSEVTGTGELFF. CDR3 DNA: TGTGCCAGCAGTGAAGTGACAGGGACCGGGGAGCTGTTTTTT.

By frequency in the sample, this clonotype is medium-sized (0.01 to 0.1%). This sequence joins TRBV20-1 and TRBJ2-1; D is possibly TRBD2 (5 bases). The CDR3 consists of 15 residues. V lost 0 bases, J lost 5 bases, and 14 bases lay in between. Germline V gene sequence: CDR1 DFQATT, CDR2 SNEGSKA (reference sequence). CDR3 DNA sequence: TGCAGTGCTAGAGACGGTAGCGTAGACAACAATGAGCAGTTCTTC. Translating it yields CSARDGSVDNNEQFF.

The sample holds many counts of this clonotype. The chain carries TRBV6-5 and TRBJ1-6; D gene unclear. Germline CDR1 is MNHEY and CDR2 is SVGAGI. The CDR3 is 14 amino acids. The V gene lost 0 bases and the J gene lost 12 bases, with 12 bases spanning the gap. CDR3 residues: CASSYSRAYRPLHF. The CDR3 coding sequence is TGTGCCAGCAGTTACTCTAGAGCCTACCGACCCCTCCACTTT.

By share, this clonotype counts as medium-sized. The CDR3, as DNA: TGCGCCAGCAGTGTTATCACTAGCGGAGATACGCAGTATTTT. This codes for CASSVITSGDTQYF. This chain uses TRBV5-1 with TRBJ2-3, with TRBD2 matching 8 bases. Trimming at V came to 5 bases and at J to 5 bases, leaving 7 bases not matched to a gene. This CDR3 spans 14 amino acids. The germline CDR1 and CDR2 sequences are SGHRS and YFSETQ.

This clonotype was seen many times. The chain employs TRBV25-1 and TRBJ2-1, with 7 bases lining up with TRBD1. J was trimmed by 3 bases and V by 2 bases; bases with no gene match: 13. CDR1 MGHDK and CDR2 SYGVNS come from the germline V gene. The CDR3 covers 18 residues. For the CDR3, the DNA is TGTGCCAGCAGTGAAACAGGGGTGGGGGCAGATTACTACAATGAGCAGTTCTTC. Translated: CASSETGVGADYYNEQFF.

This clonotype was counted at least ten times. The gene calls are TRBV20-1 and TRBJ1-6; 10 bases fit TRBD1. The CDR3 is 20 residues long. Germline V gene lookup returns CDR1 DFQATT and CDR2 SNEGSKA (reference sequence). J was trimmed by 12 bases and V by 4 bases; bases with no gene match: 27. The CDR3 here is CSATNRGVGTGALRGGPLHF. CDR3 DNA: TGCAGTGCTACAAATAGGGGGGTAGGGACAGGGGCCCTTCGGGGGGGACCCCTCCACTTT.

This clonotype has at least ten counts. This chain joins TRBV3-1 and TRBJ1-1; TRBD1 agrees at 10 bases. This CDR3 has 15 amino acids. V trimming: 10 bases; J trimming: 2 bases; junction bases outside the gene matches: 10. The germline CDR1 and CDR2 sequences are LGHDT and YNNKEL (reference sequence). In DNA, the CDR3 is TGTGCCACAGGACAGGGGGTGCAAGGAAACACTGAAGCTTTCTTT. Translation gives CATGQGVQGNTEAFF.

This clonotype has a count of ten or more. The J gene is TRBJ2-1, the V gene TRBV6-2 or TRBV6-3; no definite D call. V was trimmed by 1 base and J by 6 bases, leaving 10 bases between them. This CDR3 is 14 amino acids long. CDR1 is MNHEY and CDR2 is SVGEGT in the germline V gene. In DNA form, the CDR3 reads TGTGCCAGCAGTTACTGGGGAAGGGCCAATGAGCAGTTCTTC. Encoded protein: CASSYWGRANEQFF.

This clonotype was counted many times. The CDR3 DNA reads as TGCAGCGTTTCCCCTGACTACCAGACCTACAATGAGCAGTTCTTC. Residues: CSVSPDYQTYNEQFF. The rearrangement links TRBV29-1 to TRBJ2-1, with a weak D call TRBD2 (5 bases). The CDR3 loop spans 15 amino acids. Germline assignment: CDR1 SQVTM and CDR2 ANQGSEA. V was clipped by 5 bases and J by 2 bases, with 16 bases between them.

The sample holds many counts of this clonotype. The chain uses TRBV28 and TRBJ1-5, with a possible D match to TRBD1 (6 bases). CDR3 length: 18 amino acids. Trimming shortened V by 3 bases and J by 0 bases, and 18 bases separated the two germline ends. The germline gives CDR1 MDHEN, CDR2 SYDVKM. This CDR3 is CASSLGGQFFDSNQPQHF. The CDR3 DNA follows: TGTGCCAGCAGTTTGGGCGGACAGTTTTTCGATAGCAATCAGCCCCAGCATTTT.

This clonotype was counted ten times or more. The DNA of the CDR3 is TGTGCCAGCAGTTTTACAGCTGTCTCTGGAAACACCATATATTTT. Amino acids: CASSFTAVSGNTIYF. The rearrangement links TRBV12-3 or TRBV12-4 to TRBJ1-3; D call uncertain. This CDR3 region has 15 residues. V lost 3 bases to trimming and J lost 0 bases, with 9 bases between them.

This clonotype appeared many times. The chain has TRBV19 and TRBJ2-2, with a possible D match to TRBD1 (5 bases). From germline, CDR1 is LNHDA and CDR2 SQIVND (reference sequence). Deletions cut 7 bases from V and 7 bases from J, with 19 bases between. This CDR3 has 15 amino acids. For the CDR3, the DNA is TGTGCCAGTACGGTAACAGGCTCCGCCAACGGGGAGCTGTTTTTT. Amino acids: CASTVTGSANGELFF.